This T cell receptor (beta chain) was sequenced during a study of T cell changes during pregnancy in multiple sclerosis. CDR1 is SGHTA, CDR2 FQGNSA, per germline. V trimming: 5 bases; J trimming: 8 bases; junction bases outside the gene matches: 7. The CDR3 totals 13 residues. Measured with immunoSEQ multiplex PCR; TCRdb has only the in-frame clones, and not every one. The sample has around 27,000 clones; 90% to 95% are singletons. The chain employs TRBV7-2 and TRBJ1-2; 8 nucleotides agree with TRBD1. The sample in question was CD4+ T cells from peripheral blood mononuclear cells, obtained in the first trimester of pregnancy. The clonotype originates from a female donor with multiple sclerosis, enrolled in a pregnancy study. CDR3 residues: CASSQGQVQGYTF. CDR3 DNA: TGTGCCAGCAGCCAGGGACAGGTGCAAGGCTACACCTTC.